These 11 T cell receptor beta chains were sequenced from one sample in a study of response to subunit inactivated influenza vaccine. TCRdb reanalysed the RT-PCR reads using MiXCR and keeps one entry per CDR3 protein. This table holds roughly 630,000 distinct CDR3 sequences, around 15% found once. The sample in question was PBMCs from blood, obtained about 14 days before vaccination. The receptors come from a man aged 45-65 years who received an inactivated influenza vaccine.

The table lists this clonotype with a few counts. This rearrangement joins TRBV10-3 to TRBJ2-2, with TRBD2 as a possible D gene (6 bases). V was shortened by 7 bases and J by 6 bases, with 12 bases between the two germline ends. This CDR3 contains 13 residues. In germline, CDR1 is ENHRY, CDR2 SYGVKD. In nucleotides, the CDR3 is TGTGCCATCAAAGAAGGGGAGGCCGGGGAGCTGTTTTTT. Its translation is CAIKEGEAGELFF.

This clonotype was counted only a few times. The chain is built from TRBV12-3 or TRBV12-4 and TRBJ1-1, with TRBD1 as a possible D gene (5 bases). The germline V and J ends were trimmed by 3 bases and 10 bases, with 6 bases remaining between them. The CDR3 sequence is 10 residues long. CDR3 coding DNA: TGTGCCAGCAGTTTGGGGGTAGCTTTCTTT. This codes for CASSLGVAFF.

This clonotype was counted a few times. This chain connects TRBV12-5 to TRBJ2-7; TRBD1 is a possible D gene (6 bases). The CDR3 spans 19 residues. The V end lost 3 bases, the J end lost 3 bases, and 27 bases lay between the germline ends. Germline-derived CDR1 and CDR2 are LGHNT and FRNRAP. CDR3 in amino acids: CASGFPEVPTGDVHYEQYF. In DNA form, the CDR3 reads TGTGCTAGTGGTTTCCCCGAAGTACCGACAGGAGATGTACACTACGAGCAGTACTTC. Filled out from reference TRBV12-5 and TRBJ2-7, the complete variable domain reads DARVTQTPRHKVTEMGQEVTMRCQPILGHNTVFWYRQTMMQGLELLAYFRNRAPLDDSGMPKDRFSAEMPDATLATLKIQPSEPRDSAVYFCASGFPEVPTGDVHYEQYFGPGTRLTVT.

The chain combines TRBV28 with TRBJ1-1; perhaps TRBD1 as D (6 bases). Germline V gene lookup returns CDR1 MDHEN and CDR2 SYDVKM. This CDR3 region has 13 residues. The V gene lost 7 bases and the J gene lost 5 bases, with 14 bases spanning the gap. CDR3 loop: CASIRQTGTEAFF. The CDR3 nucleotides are TGTGCCAGCATTCGTCAGACAGGTACTGAAGCTTTCTTT.

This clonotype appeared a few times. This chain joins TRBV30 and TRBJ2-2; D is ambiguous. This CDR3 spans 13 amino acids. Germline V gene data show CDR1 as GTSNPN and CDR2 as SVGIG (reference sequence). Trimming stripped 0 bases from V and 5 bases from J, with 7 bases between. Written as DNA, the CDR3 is TGTGCCTGGAGTGTACGGGTGACCGGGGAGCTGTTTTTT. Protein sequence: CAWSVRVTGELFF.

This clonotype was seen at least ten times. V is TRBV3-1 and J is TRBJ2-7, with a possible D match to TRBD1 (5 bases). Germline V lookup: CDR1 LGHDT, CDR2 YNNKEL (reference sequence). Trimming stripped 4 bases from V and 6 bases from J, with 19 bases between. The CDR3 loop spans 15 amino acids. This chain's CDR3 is CASSPTDRLGAEQYF. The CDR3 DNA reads TGTGCCAGCAGCCCGACGGACCGTCTTGGGGCCGAGCAGTACTTC.

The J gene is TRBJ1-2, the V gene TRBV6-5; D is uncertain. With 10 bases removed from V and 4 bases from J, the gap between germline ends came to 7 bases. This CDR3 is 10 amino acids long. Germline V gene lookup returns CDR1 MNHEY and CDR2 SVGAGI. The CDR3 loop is CANPLYGYTF. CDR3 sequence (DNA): TGTGCCAACCCCCTCTATGGCTACACCTTC.

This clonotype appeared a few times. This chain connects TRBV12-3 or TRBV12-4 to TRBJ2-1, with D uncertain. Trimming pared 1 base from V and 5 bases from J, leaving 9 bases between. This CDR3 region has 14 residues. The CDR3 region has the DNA TGTGCCAGCAGTTTAGGCGGTAGAAACAATGAGCAGTTCTTC. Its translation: CASSLGGRNNEQFF.

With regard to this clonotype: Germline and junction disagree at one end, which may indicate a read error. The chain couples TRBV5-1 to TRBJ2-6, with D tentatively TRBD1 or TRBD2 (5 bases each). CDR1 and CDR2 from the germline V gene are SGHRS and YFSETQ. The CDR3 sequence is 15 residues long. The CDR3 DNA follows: TGCGCCAGCATGGTCGGGAACTCTGGGGCCAACTTCCTGACTTTC. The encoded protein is CASMVGNSGANFLTF.

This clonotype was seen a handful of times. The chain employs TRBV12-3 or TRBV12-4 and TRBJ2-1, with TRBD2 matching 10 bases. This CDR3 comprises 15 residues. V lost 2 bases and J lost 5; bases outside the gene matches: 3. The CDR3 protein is CASSLTSGMHNEQFF. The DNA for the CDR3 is TGTGCCAGCAGTTTAACTAGCGGGATGCACAATGAGCAGTTCTTC.

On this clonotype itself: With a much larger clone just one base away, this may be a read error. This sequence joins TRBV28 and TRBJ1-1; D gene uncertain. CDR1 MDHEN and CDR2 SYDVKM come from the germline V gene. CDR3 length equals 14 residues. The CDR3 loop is CASRNRRRGTDAFF. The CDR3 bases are TGTGCCAGCAGAAATAGAAGGCGCGGCACTGATGCTTTCTTT.